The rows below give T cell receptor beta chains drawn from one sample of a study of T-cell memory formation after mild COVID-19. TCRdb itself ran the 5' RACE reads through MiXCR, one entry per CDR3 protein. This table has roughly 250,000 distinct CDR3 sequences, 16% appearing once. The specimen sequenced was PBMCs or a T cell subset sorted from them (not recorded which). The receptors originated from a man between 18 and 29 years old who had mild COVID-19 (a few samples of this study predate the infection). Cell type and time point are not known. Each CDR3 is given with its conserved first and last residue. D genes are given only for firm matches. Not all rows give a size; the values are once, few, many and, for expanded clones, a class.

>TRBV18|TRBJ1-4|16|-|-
TGTGCCAGCTCACCACCGGGTTCGACTCGGGGTGAAAAACTGTTTTTT
CASSPPGSTRGEKLFF
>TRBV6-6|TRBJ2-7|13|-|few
TGTGCCAGCAGTTACAGGGCAGCCTACGAGCAGTACTTC
CASSYRAAYEQYF
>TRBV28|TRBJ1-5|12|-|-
TGTGCCAGCAGTTCCCGCACGCCGCCCCAGCATTTT
CASSSRTPPQHF
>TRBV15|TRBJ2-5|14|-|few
TGTGCCACCAGCAGTCGTAGGTGCCAAGAGACCCAGTACTTC
CATSSRRCQETQYF
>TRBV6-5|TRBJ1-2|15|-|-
TGTGCCAGCAGTTACGGTATGGGGGCCAGCTATGGCTACACCTTC
CASSYGMGASYGYTF
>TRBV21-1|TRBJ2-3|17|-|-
TGTGCCAGCAATACGAATCCTGACAGGGATGAGTCAGATACGCAGTATTTT
CASNTNPDRDESDTQYF
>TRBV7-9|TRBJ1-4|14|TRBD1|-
TGTGCCAGCAGACCGACAGGGAGAGGGGAAAAACTGTTTTTT
CASRPTGRGEKLFF
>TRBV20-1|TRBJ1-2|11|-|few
TGCAGTGCTAGAGTAATGGATGGCTACACCTTC
CSARVMDGYTF
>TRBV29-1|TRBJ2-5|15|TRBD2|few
TGCAGCCTTTTAGCGGGGGGGCTTGATGGGGAGACCCAGTACTTC
CSLLAGGLDGETQYF
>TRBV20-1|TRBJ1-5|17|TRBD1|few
TGCAGTGCTAGTAGGGACAGGGGGCAAAGGAGCAATCAGCCCCAGCATTTT
CSASRDRGQRSNQPQHF
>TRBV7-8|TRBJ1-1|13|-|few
TGTGCCAGCAGCTACAGGATGAACACTGAAGCTTTCTTT
CASSYRMNTEAFF
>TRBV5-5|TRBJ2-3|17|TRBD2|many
TGTGCCAGCAGCTTGCAAGCGGGGGCTGTGAGCACAGATACGCAGTATTTT
CASSLQAGAVSTDTQYF
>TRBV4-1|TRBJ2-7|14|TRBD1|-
TGCGCCAGCAGCCAGCCGGGACAGGGCTACGAGCAGTACTTC
CASSQPGQGYEQYF
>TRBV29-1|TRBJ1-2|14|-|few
TGCAGCGTTGGTGATGACGGGGGTCTTTATGGCTACACCTTC
CSVGDDGGLYGYTF
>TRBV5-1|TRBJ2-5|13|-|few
TGCGCCAGCAGGGCAGGGGCACGGGAGACCCAGTACTTC
CASRAGARETQYF
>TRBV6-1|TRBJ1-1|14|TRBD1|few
TGTGCCAGCAGTGACGTCACAGGGGGGACTGAAGCTTTCTTT
CASSDVTGGTEAFF
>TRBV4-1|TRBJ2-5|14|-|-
TGCGCCAGCAGCCAAGTCCCTAGCGAGGAGACCCAGTACTTC
CASSQVPSEETQYF
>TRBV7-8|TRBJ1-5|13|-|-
TGTGCCAGTGGAGTGACAGGCAATCAGCCCCAGCATTTT
CASGVTGNQPQHF
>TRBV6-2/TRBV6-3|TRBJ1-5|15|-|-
TGTGCCAGCGGTTCCCAGGGTAATAGCAATCAGCCCCAGCATTTT
CASGSQGNSNQPQHF
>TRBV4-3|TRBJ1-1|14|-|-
TGCGCCAGCAGCCAAGCGGGATCGAACACTGAAGCTTTCTTT
CASSQAGSNTEAFF
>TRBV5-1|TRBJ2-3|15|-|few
TGCGCCAGCAGCTTTGGGGCTAGCCGAGAAGATACGCAGTATTTT
CASSFGASREDTQYF
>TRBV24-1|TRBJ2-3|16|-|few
TGTGCCACCAGTGAGGGCCGGGGCTCTGAAGCAGATACGCAGTATTTT
CATSEGRGSEADTQYF
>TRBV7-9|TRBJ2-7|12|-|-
TGTGCCAGCAGCTTAGGCGACGGCTCGCAGTACTTC
CASSLGDGSQYF
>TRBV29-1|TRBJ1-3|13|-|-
TGCAGCGCAGCCCAGGGTTCTGGAAACACCATATATTTT
CSAAQGSGNTIYF
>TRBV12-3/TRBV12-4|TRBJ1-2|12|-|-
TGTGCCAGCAGTTTCCAGGGGCATGGCTACACCTTC
CASSFQGHGYTF
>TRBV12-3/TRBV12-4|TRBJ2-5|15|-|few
TGTGCCAGCAGCCAAGACGCGGGGTCGCAAGAGACCCAGTACTTC
CASSQDAGSQETQYF
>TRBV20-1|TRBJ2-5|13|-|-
TGCAGTGCGCCCGTGGTGGGTCAAGAGACCCAGTACTTC
CSAPVVGQETQYF
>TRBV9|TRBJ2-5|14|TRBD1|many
TGTGCCAGCAGCGTATGGGGGACAGGAGAGACCCAGTACTTC
CASSVWGTGETQYF
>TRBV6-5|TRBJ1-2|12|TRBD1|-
TGTGCCAGCAGAACAGGGGGCAATGGCTACACCTTC
CASRTGGNGYTF
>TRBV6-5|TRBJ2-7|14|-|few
TGTGCCAGCAGCCTCTCAGGGACGTCCTACGAGCAGTACTTC
CASSLSGTSYEQYF
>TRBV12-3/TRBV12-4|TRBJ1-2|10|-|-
TGTGCCAGCAGCCGTGACAGGCAATTCTTC
CASSRDRQFF
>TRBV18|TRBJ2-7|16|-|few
TGTGCCAGCTCACCACTGGCTAGGACCAGGGGCTACGAGCAGTACTTC
CASSPLARTRGYEQYF
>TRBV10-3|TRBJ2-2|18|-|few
TGTGCCATCAGTGAGTCGGACGGAACAGCCAAGAACACCGGGGAGCTGTTTTTT
CAISESDGTAKNTGELFF
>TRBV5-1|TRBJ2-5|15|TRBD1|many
TGCGCCAGCAGGATTTTAGGACAGGGGGCAGAGACCCAGTACTTC
CASRILGQGAETQYF
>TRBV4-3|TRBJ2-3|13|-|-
TGCGCCAGCAGCCAGGACCTAGTCACTACGCAGTATTTT
CASSQDLVTTQYF
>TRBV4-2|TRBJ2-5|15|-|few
TGTGCCAGCAGCCAAGAGGCCCAGGGGACGGAGACCCAGTACTTC
CASSQEAQGTETQYF
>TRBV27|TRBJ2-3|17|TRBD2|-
TGTGCCAGCAGTCACGCTTCGACTAGCGGGGACCTCCGCACGCAGTATTTT
CASSHASTSGDLRTQYF
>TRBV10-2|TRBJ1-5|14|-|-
TGCGCCAGCAGTGGTTCCCGCAACAATCAGCCCCAGCATTTT
CASSGSRNNQPQHF
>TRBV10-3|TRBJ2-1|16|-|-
TGTGCCATCAGTGAGCGGGGGGCGAGCTCCTACAATGAGCAGTTCTTC
CAISERGASSYNEQFF
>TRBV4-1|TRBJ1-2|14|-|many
TGCGCCAGCAGCCAAGGGTTGGGGGGAAATGGCTACACCTTC
CASSQGLGGNGYTF
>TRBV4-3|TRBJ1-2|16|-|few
TGCGCCAGCAGCCAAGATTCTCGGCAGACTGACTATGGCTACACCTTC
CASSQDSRQTDYGYTF
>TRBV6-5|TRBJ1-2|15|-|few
TGTGCCAGCAGCGCCGGGGGCAACGCCAACTATGGCTACACCTTC
CASSAGGNANYGYTF
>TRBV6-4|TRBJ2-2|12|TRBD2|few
TGCAGCGGGGGGACATCCACCGGGGAGCTGTTTTTT
CSGGTSTGELFF
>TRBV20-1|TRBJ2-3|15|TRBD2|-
TGCAGTGCCACACTAGCGGGGACTGGCACAGATACGCAGTATTTT
CSATLAGTGTDTQYF
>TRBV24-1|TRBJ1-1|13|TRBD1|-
TGTGCCACCAGAGACAGGGGTAACACTGAAGCTTTCTTT
CATRDRGNTEAFF
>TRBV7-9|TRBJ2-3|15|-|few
TGTGCCAGCAGCCTGAGGAGAGCGGGCACAGATACGCAGTATTTT
CASSLRRAGTDTQYF
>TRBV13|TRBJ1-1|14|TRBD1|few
TGTGCCAGCAGCTCCGGGACAGGGGAGACTGAAGCTTTCTTT
CASSSGTGETEAFF
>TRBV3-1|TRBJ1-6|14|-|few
TGTGCCAGCAGCCAAGTCCAGGGCCATTCACCCCTCCACTTT
CASSQVQGHSPLHF
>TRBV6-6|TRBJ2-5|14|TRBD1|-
TGTGCCAGCAGATTACAGGGGGATCGGGAGACCCAGTACTTC
CASRLQGDRETQYF
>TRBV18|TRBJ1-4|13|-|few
TGTGCCAGCTCACCAAACAGTAATGAAAAACTGTTTTTT
CASSPNSNEKLFF
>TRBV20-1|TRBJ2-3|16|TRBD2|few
TGCAGTGCTGAGGACGGGACTAGCGGCCCCACAGATACGCAGTATTTT
CSAEDGTSGPTDTQYF
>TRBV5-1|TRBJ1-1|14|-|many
TGCGCCAGCAGCCTGCCCGGGAGCTACACTGAAGCTTTCTTT
CASSLPGSYTEAFF